Included here is one T cell receptor beta chain sequence, with context. This clonotype has only a few counts. No antigen is known for it. There are no base qualities to consult, and no much larger clone falls within one base. For CDR1 and CDR2, the germline V gene (reference sequence) lists LNHDA and SQIVND. The CDR3 holds 16 amino acids from the cysteine to the phenylalanine. The kept DNA is CDR3 alone, 48 bases in frame from the first base. V is pared back by 0 bases and J by 3 bases, with 14 bases lying between the germline termini. The sample comes from a study of T cell repertoires in cytomegalovirus infection (dated by TCRdb to about 2019). Notes on the research overall: Donor HLA type was relevant to the analysis, as public TCR beta signatures indicated carriage of CMV infection together with the matching HLA type.

Sequencing was carried out with an Illumina HiSeq 1500. The raw public data were reprocessed by TCRdb itself: fastp quality trimming at Q25, MiXCR clonotype calling, in-frame beta chains only. Rows with a matching CDR3 protein are joined into one entry that keeps the most common DNA and genes. The sample table contains a few hundred thousand distinct CDR3 sequences; only one count was recorded for approximately 15% of them. The top ten constitute roughly 50% of the sample. Here is what the overall study found, with its caveats: The ex vivo response was dominated by HLA-C-restricted CMV-specific TCR beta clonotypes, and the single most frequent clonotype in two of eight donors was supplied by these HLA-C-restricted clonotypes. Cumulative frequency of public TCR beta family members discriminated carriers of CMV infection plus the relevant HLA type in this cohort and an independent 352-donor cohort.

The sample comprised CD8+ T cells from PBMCs. The TCR sequence derives from a human donor in good health (CMV status not recorded). Some clones in this sample may be carry-over from other donors' samples. The V and J segments used are TRBV19 and TRBJ1-1; the D gene is perhaps TRBD1, on 6 matching bases. The bases read TGTGCCAGTAGTATAGAGGGATTAACAGGGTACACTGAAGCTTTCTTT. This is translated as CASSIEGLTGYTEAFF.